Included here is one TCR beta chain sequence, with context. This specimen belongs to a study of blood T cell repertoires in COVID-19. TCRdb keeps only in-frame clones here, not all; method: immunoSEQ multiplex PCR. The table lists 250,000 to 350,000 clones, approximately 85% of them singletons. Cohort placement rested on clinical history that participants reported themselves. This receptor was taken from a woman between 25 and 40 years old who had recovered from COVID-19. Sequenced input: PBMCs or T cells enriched from blood (not recorded which).

The CDR3 loop is CASSQEDFNEQYF. The CDR3 nucleotides are TGTGCCAGCAGCCAAGAGGACTTCAACGAGCAGTACTTC. The chain uses TRBV3-1 (or the pseudogene TRBV3-2) and TRBJ2-7; tentative D call: TRBD2 (5 bases). The V end was cut by 0 bases, the J end by 5 bases, with 8 bases between. Germline V lookup: CDR1 LGHDT, CDR2 YNNKEL (reference sequence). The CDR3 spans 13 residues.